The 30 T cell receptor beta chains reported below all come from one sample, sequenced in a study of T cell repertoires in cytomegalovirus infection (dated by TCRdb to about 2019). The reads were generated on an Illumina HiSeq 1500. TCRdb trimmed the raw reads at Q25, called clones with MiXCR and kept productive beta chains. Every distinct CDR3 protein forms one entry, paired with its most common genes and DNA. Present in this sample are around 530,000 distinct CDR3 sequences, 16% of which were seen just once. The ten most abundant clones make up more than 20% of the sample. The sample was CD8+ T cells from PBMCs. These TCRs come from a human donor in good health (CMV status not recorded). Some clones in this sample may be carry-over from other donors' samples.

This clonotype turned up a few times. The chain uses TRBV10-2 and TRBJ1-5; D unresolved. V lost 5 bases and J lost 0, with 8 bases in between. CDR1 WSHSY and CDR2 SAAADI come from the germline V gene. The CDR3 spans 14 residues. The CDR3 nucleotides read TGCGCCAGCAGTAACGGTTATAGCAATCAGCCCCAGCATTTT. Its translation is CASSNGYSNQPQHF.

This chain joins TRBV27 and TRBJ2-1; 9 nucleotides match TRBD1. The CDR3 extends over 16 amino acids. Germline loops: CDR1 MNHEY, CDR2 SMNVEV (reference sequence). The V segment lost 4 bases and the J segment 4 bases; nucleotides outside the gene matches: 8. Written as DNA, the CDR3 is TGTGCCAGCAGTTCATTGACAGGGGGAAGTTACAATGAGCAGTTCTTC. Protein product: CASSSLTGGSYNEQFF.

The chain combines TRBV5-6 with TRBJ2-7, with D possibly being TRBD2 (5 bases). Germline CDR1 and CDR2: SGHDT and YYEEEE. The V end was cut by 4 bases, the J end by 5 bases, with 13 bases between. This CDR3 is 13 amino acids long. CDR3 residues: CASSPLGLHEQYF. CDR3 in DNA: TGTGCCAGCAGCCCACTAGGGTTGCACGAGCAGTACTTC.

This clonotype turned up a few times. J is TRBJ1-1 and V is TRBV5-4; a weak D match, TRBD1 (6 bases). CDR1 is SGHNT and CDR2 is YYREEE in the germline V gene (reference sequence). This CDR3 is 17 amino acids long. Trimming shortened V by 4 bases and J by 3 bases, and 22 bases separated the two germline ends. CDR3 coding DNA: TGTGCCAGCAGCCCCATTCTAGGGGGGTGGTTGGACACTGAAGCTTTCTTT. Translated: CASSPILGGWLDTEAFF.

The CDR3, as DNA: TGTGCCAGCAGCTCCCATCGGACAGGGAGCGAGCAGTACTTC. This translates into CASSSHRTGSEQYF. The gene calls are TRBV7-3 and TRBJ2-7; 8 bases map to TRBD1. Germline V CDR1 and CDR2: SGHTA, FQGTGA. CDR3 size: 14 residues. V was clipped by 4 bases and J by 6 bases; unmatched bases: 8.

In this sample, this clonotype turned up a few times. The chain employs TRBV15 and TRBJ2-7; 8 nucleotides align to TRBD1. The CDR3 sequence is 15 residues long. Germline loops: CDR1 LNHNV, CDR2 YYDKDF (reference sequence). V shed 0 bases and J 4 bases; nucleotides not matched to a gene: 5. DNA for the CDR3: TGTGCCACCAGCAGAGATAGACAGGGGAGGTACGAGCAGTACTTC. Its translation: CATSRDRQGRYEQYF.

At least ten counts were recorded for this clonotype. This rearrangement joins TRBV12-3 or TRBV12-4 to TRBJ2-4; D is ambiguous. V lost 3 bases and J 5 bases, leaving 5 bases between the germline ends. This CDR3 contains 12 residues. The CDR3 sequence is CASSFSENIQYF. DNA for the CDR3: TGTGCCAGCAGTTTTTCGGAAAACATTCAGTACTTC.

This clonotype was seen more than once but under ten times. V is TRBV3-1 and J is TRBJ1-1; D remains ambiguous. Germline-derived CDR1 and CDR2 are LGHDT and YNNKEL (reference sequence). The length of the CDR3 is 13 residues. V lost 4 bases to trimming and J lost 3 bases, with 9 bases between them. In DNA, the CDR3 is TGTGCCAGCAGCCCCCTACAAGACACTGAAGCTTTCTTT. This sequence encodes CASSPLQDTEAFF.

The rearrangement links TRBV30 to TRBJ2-7, with D perhaps TRBD2 (6 bases). The CDR3 loop spans 14 amino acids. V dropped 5 bases and J dropped 2 bases, with 16 bases sitting between them. Germline V gene data show CDR1 as GTSNPN and CDR2 as SVGIG (reference sequence). The CDR3 region is CAWRTRGATYEQYF. The CDR3 DNA follows: TGTGCCTGGCGGACGCGCGGGGCAACCTACGAGCAGTACTTC.

This clonotype came up many times. V is TRBV28 and J is TRBJ1-4; D unclear. The CDR3 extends over 15 amino acids. CDR1 and CDR2 from the germline V gene are MDHEN and SYDVKM. V lost 3 bases to trimming and J lost 0 bases, with 8 bases between them. CDR3 nucleotides: TGTGCCAGCAGTTTTCCTGGGTCAACTAATGAAAAACTGTTTTTT. It encodes CASSFPGSTNEKLFF.

This clonotype was counted many times. The V call is TRBV23-1, the J call TRBJ1-1; TRBD1 might be the D (6 bases). TRBV23-1 is flagged as an ORF with uncertain function. The V end lost 2 bases, the J end lost 5 bases, and 12 bases lay between the germline ends. The CDR3 covers 14 residues. The CDR3 sequence is CASSQRGARTEAFF. The CDR3 nucleotides are TGCGCCAGCAGTCAACGGGGGGCGAGGACTGAAGCTTTCTTT.

This clonotype was picked up many times. The genes are TRBV6-1 and TRBJ1-5; TRBD1 matches at 8 bases. The CDR3 covers 14 residues. Unmatched junction bases numbered 7, after V lost 7 bases and J lost 5 bases. Germline CDR1 reads MNHNS; CDR2 reads SASEGT. This CDR3 reads CASIRTGPDQPQHF. In DNA form, the CDR3 reads TGTGCCAGCATCCGGACAGGGCCTGATCAGCCCCAGCATTTT.

This rearrangement joins TRBV10-3 to TRBJ2-5; the match to TRBD2 covers 15 bases. The CDR3 contains 18 residues. Germline loops: CDR1 ENHRY, CDR2 SYGVKD. With V trimmed by 5 bases and J by 1 base, 8 bases remained unmatched. The CDR3 DNA follows: TGTGCCATCAGTAGGGGACTAGCGGGGGGTACACTCCAAGAGACCCAGTACTTC. The encoded protein is CAISRGLAGGTLQETQYF.

This clonotype has just a few counts. V usage is TRBV24-1 and J usage is TRBJ2-3, with D possibly TRBD1 on 5 matching bases. The CDR3 contains 11 residues. Germline V CDR1 and CDR2: KGHDR, SFDVKD. V was shortened by 9 bases and J by 9 bases, with 12 bases between the two germline ends. CDR3 sequence reads: CATGEKGTQYF. DNA of the CDR3: TGTGCCACCGGGGAAAAGGGGACGCAGTATTTT.

This clonotype has ten or more counts. The chain couples TRBV6-6 to TRBJ2-7, with 11 bases that match TRBD2. The germline V gene has CDR1 MNHNY and CDR2 SVGAGI (reference sequence). The CDR3 has 14 amino acids. With 3 bases clipped from V and 6 bases from J, the junction kept 4 bases outside the gene matches. In DNA form, the CDR3 reads TGTGCCAGCAGTTATACTAGCGGGAGTGTCGAGCAGTACTTC. This encodes CASSYTSGSVEQYF.

The chain combines TRBV7-2 with TRBJ2-3; D is possibly TRBD2 (6 bases). V was cut by 3 bases and J by 14 bases, with 27 bases left in between. Germline CDR1 is SGHTA and CDR2 is FQGNSA. The CDR3 runs 16 residues. The CDR3 spells CASSLVGGIRANTTYF. The CDR3 DNA is TGTGCCAGCAGCTTGGTTGGCGGGATTCGGGCCAATACGACGTATTTT.

This clonotype showed up just once. J is TRBJ1-5 and V is TRBV27; no reliable D call. Trimming took 5 bases from V and 5 from J, leaving 10 bases between them. The V gene's germline CDR1 is MNHEY and CDR2 SMNVEV (reference sequence). The CDR3 spans 13 residues. The CDR3 nucleotides are TGTGCCAGCAGTCTCGCTGTGGATCAGCCCCAGCATTTT. It translates to CASSLAVDQPQHF.

This clonotype was seen at least ten times. The V and J genes are TRBV27 and TRBJ1-4; D is ambiguous. Germline V gives CDR1 MNHEY, CDR2 SMNVEV (reference sequence). The CDR3 spans 16 residues. V shed 6 bases and J shed 8 bases, with 22 bases lying between them. The CDR3 nucleotides are TGTGCCAGCAGCCCCCTAGTGAGCCTGCTCTCGGAAAAACTGTTTTTT. Its protein product is CASSPLVSLLSEKLFF. Full variable domain (outside the CDR3, taken from reference TRBV27 and TRBJ1-4): EAQVTQNPRYLITVTGKKLTVTCSQNMNHEYMSWYRQDPGLGLRQIYYSMNVEVTDKGDVPEGYKVSRKEKRNFPLILESPSPNQTSLYFCASSPLVSLLSEKLFFGSGTQLSVL.

There are many counts of this clonotype. The chain employs TRBV7-2 and TRBJ2-7; D might be TRBD1 or TRBD2, each matching 5 bases. The CDR3 has 14 residues. CDR1 is SGHTA and CDR2 is FQGNSA in the germline V gene. V dropped 5 bases and J dropped 3 bases, with 14 bases sitting between them. The CDR3 DNA reads TGTGCCAGCAGCCCCTCCGGGACCTACTACGAGCAGTACTTC. It specifies CASSPSGTYYEQYF. The whole variable domain, remainder taken from reference TRBV7-2 and TRBJ2-7, is GAGVSQSPSNKVTEKGKDVELRCDPISGHTALYWYRQSLGQGLEFLIYFQGNSAPDKSGLPSDRFSAERTGGSVSTLTIQRTQQEDSAVYLCASSPSGTYYEQYFGPGTRLTVT.

The chain recombines TRBV11-2 with TRBJ1-2, with a tentative D call TRBD1 (5 bases). V dropped 1 base and J dropped 6 bases, with 15 bases sitting between them. The CDR3 contains 15 residues. In germline, CDR1 is SGHAT, CDR2 FQNNGV. The CDR3 DNA reads as TGTGCCAGCAGCTTAGGTGGCAGGGAAAAGGATGGCTACACCTTC. Translation: CASSLGGREKDGYTF.

The V gene is TRBV5-4, the J gene TRBJ2-7; 9 bases line up with TRBD1. V shed 5 bases, J shed 0 bases, and the junction held 6 bases outside the gene matches. This CDR3 is built from 15 residues. Germline-derived CDR1 and CDR2 are SGHNT and YYREEE (reference sequence). CDR3 nucleotides: TGTGCCAGCAGTGGGACAGGGAAGAGCTCCTACGAGCAGTACTTC. It translates to CASSGTGKSSYEQYF.

This clonotype was observed many times. The V call is TRBV27, the J call TRBJ1-1, with a weak D call TRBD1 (5 bases). The CDR3 contains 13 residues. Trimming stripped 4 bases from V and 0 bases from J, with 6 bases between. Per germline, CDR1 MNHEY and CDR2 SMNVEV (reference sequence). This CDR3 is CASSSGLNTEAFF. For the CDR3, the DNA is TGTGCCAGCAGTTCAGGGTTGAACACTGAAGCTTTCTTT.

This clonotype was detected only a few times. CDR3 bases: TGTGCCAGCAGTGAAGCGAAGTATTCACCCCTCCACTTT. This gives the protein CASSEAKYSPLHF. The chain employs TRBV6-1 and TRBJ1-6; D unresolved. Trimming pared 0 bases from V and 8 bases from J, leaving 5 bases between. CDR3 size: 13 residues. Germline V gene lookup returns CDR1 MNHNS and CDR2 SASEGT.

This clonotype was observed many times. The chain carries TRBV12-3 or TRBV12-4 and TRBJ1-1; 9 nucleotides match TRBD1. V lost 8 bases and J lost 3; bases outside the gene matches: 7. This CDR3 spans 14 amino acids. The DNA for the CDR3 is TGTGCCAGCGGTACAGGGGGCCCTGACACTGAAGCTTTCTTT. It codes for CASGTGGPDTEAFF.

The rearrangement joins TRBV2 to TRBJ1-2; D gene uncertain. CDR1 SNHLY and CDR2 FYNNEI come from the germline V gene. The CDR3 runs 10 residues. V lost 8 bases and J 8 bases, leaving 9 bases between the germline ends. The CDR3 spells CASPVLGYTF. The DNA for the CDR3 is TGTGCCAGCCCGGTATTGGGCTACACCTTC.

This clonotype has only a few counts. The CDR3 here is CASSLGGFFNTEAFF. CDR3 DNA sequence: TGTGCCAGCAGTTTGGGGGGGTTCTTTAACACTGAAGCTTTCTTT. The V call is TRBV27, the J call TRBJ1-1; D is possibly TRBD1 (5 bases). Trimming pared 3 bases from V and 2 bases from J, leaving 13 bases between. CDR1 MNHEY and CDR2 SMNVEV come from the germline V gene (reference sequence). The CDR3 runs 15 residues.

This clonotype has ten or more counts. The gene calls are TRBV20-1 and TRBJ2-3, with 13 bases aligning to TRBD2. J gave up 7 bases and V 3 bases, and 13 bases lay outside the gene matches. Germline V lookup: CDR1 DFQATT, CDR2 SNEGSKA (reference sequence). The CDR3 extends over 17 amino acids. The DNA of the CDR3 is TGCAGTGCTAGTGACCCCTCCGGGACTAGCGGGGTAAATACGCAGTATTTT. Amino acids: CSASDPSGTSGVNTQYF.

This clonotype was seen a handful of times. The V call is TRBV28, the J call TRBJ2-7, with a weak D call TRBD2 (6 bases). The CDR3 runs to 15 residues. The germline V gene has CDR1 MDHEN and CDR2 SYDVKM. Trimming pared 7 bases from V and 3 bases from J, leaving 19 bases between. DNA for the CDR3: TGTGCCAGCAACCCCGCGCCGCAGGGAGGCTACGAGCAGTACTTC. Translation gives CASNPAPQGGYEQYF. Drawing the rest from reference TRBV28 and TRBJ2-7, the complete variable domain is DVKVTQSSRYLVKRTGEKVFLECVQDMDHENMFWYRQDPGLGLRLIYFSYDVKMKEKGDIPEGYSVSREKKERFSLILESASTNQTSMYLCASNPAPQGGYEQYFGPGTRLTVT.

This clonotype was observed many times. The rearrangement uses TRBV7-2 and TRBJ2-1; D is tentatively TRBD1 or TRBD2 (6 bases each). The germline V gene has CDR1 SGHTA and CDR2 FQGNSA. V was shortened by 5 bases and J by 10 bases, with 30 bases between the two germline ends. CDR3 length equals 18 residues. This CDR3 is CASSPKGGGSPRRREQFF. The CDR3, as DNA: TGTGCCAGCAGCCCTAAGGGGGGCGGTTCCCCCAGGCGTAGAGAGCAGTTCTTC. The variable domain in full, with the rest retrieved from reference TRBV7-2 and TRBJ2-1, is GAGVSQSPSNKVTEKGKDVELRCDPISGHTALYWYRQSLGQGLEFLIYFQGNSAPDKSGLPSDRFSAERTGGSVSTLTIQRTQQEDSAVYLCASSPKGGGSPRRREQFFGPGTRLTVL.

The V gene is TRBV5-1, the J gene TRBJ2-1; 9 bases fit TRBD2. CDR3 length equals 15 residues. J lost 3 bases, V lost 4 bases, and 5 bases had no gene match. Germline CDR1 SGHRS, CDR2 YFSETQ. The CDR3 nucleotides read TGCGCCAGCAGCAGGACTAGCGCTCTCTACAATGAGCAGTTCTTC. Its protein is CASSRTSALYNEQFF.